Each of the 20 T cell receptor beta chains below was sequenced from the same sample in a study of shared clonotypes between healthy human individuals (dated by TCRdb to about 2020). Libraries were made using the immunoSEQ multiplex PCR assay. The immuneACCESS repertoire file appears here via TCRdb, limited to in-frame rearrangements. These files lack a portion of the clones; in checked studies, under half of the deficit traces to unresolved V genes, and the cause of the others is not known. A total of nearly 2 million clones appear in this sample, over 85% of them only once. In total, the top ten clones hold approximately 1.2% of the sample. CD8 naive samples were obtained by positive selection for CCR7 among CD45RO-negative cells, yielding a CD45RA+CCR7+ population from which TemRA cells were excluded. The sequenced sample consisted of naive CD8+ T cells sorted from blood. This sample's cell subset or site label indicates: CD45RA+CCR7+. The receptor source for this set is a man aged 18 to 29 in good health.

For this clone: Distinct nucleotide sequences in the sample also encode this CDR3. The chain couples TRBV27 to TRBJ1-1, with D tentatively TRBD1 (6 bases). CDR1 and CDR2 from the germline V gene are MNHEY and SMNVEV (reference sequence). The CDR3 is made up of 16 amino acids. V gave up 0 bases and J gave up 1 base, with 12 bases separating them. The CDR3 nucleotides read TGTGCCAGCAGTTTATCTGGGGGGGCAGGGAACACTGAAGCTTTCTTT. Encoded protein: CASSLSGGAGNTEAFF.

The chain joins TRBV2 to TRBJ1-5; D perhaps matches TRBD1 (6 bases). V shed 1 base and J shed 5 bases, with 12 bases lying between them. The CDR3 sequence is 15 residues long. Germline V gene lookup returns CDR1 SNHLY and CDR2 FYNNEI. CDR3 bases: TGTGCCAGCAGTGAAGAGCCAGGGGAGGATCAGCCCCAGCATTTT. It encodes CASSEEPGEDQPQHF.

The V and J genes are TRBV5-4 and TRBJ1-4; 7 positions match TRBD1. Germline V CDR1 and CDR2: SGHNT, YYREEE (reference sequence). The ends lost 5 bases at V and 8 bases at J; junction bases unmatched: 12. The CDR3 totals 15 residues. The CDR3 loop reads CASSFGQAPSEKLFF. The CDR3 DNA reads TGTGCCAGCAGTTTCGGACAGGCGCCTTCGGAAAAACTGTTTTTT.

The chain links TRBV7-9 to TRBJ2-5; D possibly matches TRBD1 or TRBD2 (5 bases each). Germline CDR1 SEHNR, CDR2 FQNEAQ (reference sequence). The CDR3 is made up of 14 amino acids. Trimming took off 5 bases at V and 5 bases at J, with 15 bases between the two ends. The CDR3 region has the DNA TGTGCCAGCAGCGACGGGACCCTGGGGGAGACCCAGTACTTC. It is translated as CASSDGTLGETQYF. The variable domain in full, completed from reference TRBV7-9 and TRBJ2-5, reads DTGVSQNPRHKITKRGQNVTFRCDPISEHNRLYWYRQTLGQGPEFLTYFQNEAQLEKSRLLSDRFSAERPKGSFSTLEIQRTEQGDSAMYLCASSDGTLGETQYFGPGTRLLVL.

J is TRBJ1-5 and V is TRBV6-5; D not resolved. V lost 5 bases and J lost 12, with 17 bases in between. This CDR3 has 13 amino acids. CDR1 and CDR2 (germline): MNHEY, SVGAGI. CDR3 sequence: CASSDAQESYQHF. The CDR3 bases are TGTGCCAGCAGTGACGCCCAGGAGAGTTACCAGCATTTT.

This chain connects TRBV5-1 to TRBJ2-7; TRBD2 matches 8 bases. This CDR3 has 15 residues. V trimming: 1 base; J trimming: 3 bases; junction bases outside the gene matches: 6. Germline-derived CDR1 and CDR2 are SGHRS and YFSETQ. The chain's CDR3 is CASSLSGGNIYEQYF. The DNA for the CDR3 is TGCGCCAGCAGCTTGAGCGGGGGAAATATCTACGAGCAGTACTTC. Complete variable domain (other parts from reference TRBV5-1 and TRBJ2-7): KAGVTQTPRYLIKTRGQQVTLSCSPISGHRSVSWYQQTPGQGLQFLFEYFSETQRNKGNFPGRFSGRQFSNSRSEMNVSTLELGDSALYLCASSLSGGNIYEQYFGPGTRLTVT.

The chain has TRBV19 and TRBJ2-1; 7 nucleotides line up with TRBD1. The CDR3 is 15 residues long. V lost 11 bases and J lost 3; bases outside the gene matches: 13. Looked up from germline, CDR1 is LNHDA and CDR2 is SQIVND (reference sequence). Written as DNA, the CDR3 is TGTGCCTCCAGTCGGACAGGAGGTGGCTACAATGAGCAGTTCTTC. Translated, it gives CASSRTGGGYNEQFF.

This chain joins TRBV28 and TRBJ1-2; TRBD1 is a possible D gene (5 bases). Trimming stripped 2 bases from V and 8 bases from J, with 12 bases between. The CDR3 runs to 13 residues. The V gene's germline CDR1 is MDHEN and CDR2 SYDVKM. The CDR3 is CASSLKQVGGYTF. CDR3 nucleotides: TGTGCCAGCAGTTTAAAACAGGTGGGGGGCTACACCTTC.

This clone was counted a single time. The chain combines TRBV4-3 with TRBJ1-1; 10 nucleotides line up with TRBD1. Unmatched junction bases numbered 9, after V lost 1 base and J lost 1 base. Per germline, CDR1 LGHNA and CDR2 YSLEER. There are 18 residues in the CDR3. CDR3 bases: TGCGCCAGCAGCCAAGGGGACAGGGGTTTGGAGGGGAACACTGAAGCTTTCTTT. Translating gives CASSQGDRGLEGNTEAFF.

The V and J genes are TRBV10-2 and TRBJ1-1, with TRBD1 as a possible D gene (5 bases). CDR3 length: 14 amino acids. Germline V lookup: CDR1 WSHSY, CDR2 SAAADI. V was clipped by 10 bases and J by 5 bases, with 20 bases between them. The CDR3 spells CATFYQGRNTEAFF. Written as DNA, the CDR3 is TGCGCCACCTTCTATCAGGGTAGGAATACTGAAGCTTTCTTT.

As to this clone: The sample carries other DNA sequences with the same CDR3. V gene TRBV7-6 combines with J gene TRBJ2-7, with 9 bases matching TRBD1. Germline lookup yields CDR1 SGHVS and CDR2 FNYEAQ. Germline trimming cut 3 bases from V and 0 bases from J; bases unmatched to any gene: 3. The CDR3 is made up of 15 amino acids. The CDR3 region is CASSFGQGSSYEQYF. The CDR3 coding sequence is TGTGCCAGCAGCTTCGGACAGGGGAGCTCCTACGAGCAGTACTTC.

With regard to this clone: Other DNA sequences from this sample encode an identical CDR3 as well. This chain connects TRBV6-1 to TRBJ2-7; the D call may be TRBD1 or TRBD2 (5 bases each). In germline, CDR1 is MNHNS, CDR2 SASEGT. The CDR3 runs 14 residues. The V gene lost 3 bases and the J gene lost 4 bases, with 13 bases spanning the gap. The CDR3 loop is CASSEGGGWYEQYF. The CDR3 DNA sequence: TGTGCCAGCAGTGAGGGTGGGGGTTGGTACGAGCAGTACTTC.

This clone was detected a few times. The gene calls are TRBV5-1 and TRBJ2-2, with D perhaps TRBD2 (5 bases). Deletions cut 4 bases from V and 5 bases from J, with 9 bases between. The CDR3 is 13 amino acids. CDR1 SGHRS and CDR2 YFSETQ come from the germline V gene. The chain's CDR3 is CASSPEETGELFF. DNA for the CDR3: TGCGCCAGCAGCCCGGAGGAGACCGGGGAGCTGTTTTTT.

The chain joins TRBV19 to TRBJ2-7; perhaps TRBD1 as D (5 bases). The germline V and J ends were trimmed by 3 bases and 4 bases, with 13 bases remaining between them. This CDR3 has 14 amino acids. Per the germline V gene, CDR1 is LNHDA and CDR2 is SQIVND (reference sequence). The CDR3 spells CASSIQGDGYEQYF. In DNA, the CDR3 is TGTGCCAGTAGTATTCAGGGTGATGGGTACGAGCAGTACTTC.

The chain carries TRBV5-4 and TRBJ2-5; 10 bases agree with TRBD1. With V trimmed by 0 bases and J by 5 bases, 10 bases remained unmatched. Germline lookup yields CDR1 SGHNT and CDR2 YYREEE (reference sequence). There are 17 residues in the CDR3. This CDR3 is CASSLDPLTGGLETQYF. The CDR3 DNA is TGTGCCAGCAGCTTGGACCCCCTGACAGGGGGCTTGGAGACCCAGTACTTC.

This chain connects TRBV11-2 to TRBJ2-1; D unclear. V was shortened by 1 base and J by 7 bases, with 14 bases between the two germline ends. The germline CDR1 and CDR2 sequences are SGHAT and FQNNGV. The CDR3 is made up of 15 amino acids. CDR3 bases: TGTGCCAGCAGCTTAGGTATGGGCTCGCTGAATGAGCAGTTCTTC. This gives the protein CASSLGMGSLNEQFF.

The V gene is TRBV29-1, the J gene TRBJ2-3, with 10 bases lining up with TRBD2. CDR1 and CDR2 from the germline V gene are SQVTM and ANQGSEA. CDR3 length equals 13 residues. V shed 7 bases, J shed 5 bases, and the junction held 6 bases outside the gene matches. The chain's CDR3 is CSGALAGIDTQYF. The CDR3 bases are TGCAGCGGGGCACTAGCGGGGATAGATACGCAGTATTTT.

V is TRBV30 and J is TRBJ2-7; D uncertain. Trimming removed 2 bases at V and 3 bases at J, with 8 bases between. Looked up from germline, CDR1 is GTSNPN and CDR2 is SVGIG (reference sequence). CDR3 size: 12 residues. DNA of the CDR3: TGTGCCTGGAGTTTATCGCGCTACGAGCAGTACTTC. It specifies CAWSLSRYEQYF.

The J gene is TRBJ1-4, the V gene TRBV27, with TRBD1 matching over 7 bases. CDR3 length equals 17 residues. With V trimmed by 10 bases and J by 8 bases, 22 bases remained unmatched. Looked up from germline, CDR1 is MNHEY and CDR2 is SMNVEV (reference sequence). CDR3 in DNA: TGTGCCACCGGTTTATTAATTACAGGGGCCGGGGTAGAAAAACTGTTTTTT. This encodes CATGLLITGAGVEKLFF.

The chain is built from TRBV28 and TRBJ1-1; D is ambiguous. V was cut by 5 bases and J by 3 bases, with 13 bases left in between. This CDR3 is built from 14 residues. The germline V gene has CDR1 MDHEN and CDR2 SYDVKM. The CDR3 region is CASSPRARDTEAFF. In DNA, the CDR3 is TGTGCCAGCAGTCCACGGGCTCGGGACACTGAAGCTTTCTTT.